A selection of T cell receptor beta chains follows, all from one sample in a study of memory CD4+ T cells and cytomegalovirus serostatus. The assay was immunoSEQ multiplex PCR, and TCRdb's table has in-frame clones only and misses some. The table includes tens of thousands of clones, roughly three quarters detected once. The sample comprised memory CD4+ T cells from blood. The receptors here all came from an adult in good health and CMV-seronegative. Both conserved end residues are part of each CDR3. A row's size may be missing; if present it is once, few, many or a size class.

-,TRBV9,CASSAASGLAGHEQFF
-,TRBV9,CASSVGASGHQPQHF
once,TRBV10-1,CASRRTMEGEQYF
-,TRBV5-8,CASSSGTGSGNTIYF
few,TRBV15,CATSKGIGTSGGNEQFF
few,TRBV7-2,CASSLATSGTDTQYF
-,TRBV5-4,CASSPRGGNYGYTF
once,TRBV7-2,CASSFLAGNNEQFF
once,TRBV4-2,CASTPGRVGTGELFF
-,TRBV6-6,CASRSGQAHEQYF
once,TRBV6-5,CASRARRDTGELFF
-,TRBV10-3,CAIKGGANQETQYF